This T cell receptor (beta chain) was captured by sequencing in a study of blood T cells in healthy people across ages. Those donating, healthy Caucasian individuals from Russia, were aged about 6 to 95. Each sample provided at least 6 micrograms of extracted total RNA. Primers used in a second PCR of about 7 to 12 cycles were a sample-barcoded 5' primer and a J-beta primer mix. A template-switch adaptor with 12 random nucleotides tagged each cDNA molecule. Samples each returned at least 2.5 million CDR3-containing paired-end reads. Via MiXCR, TCRdb re-called the 5' RACE reads, giving one row per CDR3 protein. Of about 680,000 distinct CDR3 sequences listed, approximately 50% are singletons. The sequence was obtained from an older woman in good health. The source material was blood.

Written as DNA, the CDR3 is TGCAGCGCTGACGGTAGCACAGATACGCAGTATTTT. The encoded protein is CSADGSTDTQYF. V usage is TRBV29-1 and J usage is TRBJ2-3; no clear D gene. Trimming took off 7 bases at V and 0 bases at J, with 8 bases between the two ends. Per the germline V gene, CDR1 is SQVTM and CDR2 is ANQGSEA. The CDR3 is 12 residues long.